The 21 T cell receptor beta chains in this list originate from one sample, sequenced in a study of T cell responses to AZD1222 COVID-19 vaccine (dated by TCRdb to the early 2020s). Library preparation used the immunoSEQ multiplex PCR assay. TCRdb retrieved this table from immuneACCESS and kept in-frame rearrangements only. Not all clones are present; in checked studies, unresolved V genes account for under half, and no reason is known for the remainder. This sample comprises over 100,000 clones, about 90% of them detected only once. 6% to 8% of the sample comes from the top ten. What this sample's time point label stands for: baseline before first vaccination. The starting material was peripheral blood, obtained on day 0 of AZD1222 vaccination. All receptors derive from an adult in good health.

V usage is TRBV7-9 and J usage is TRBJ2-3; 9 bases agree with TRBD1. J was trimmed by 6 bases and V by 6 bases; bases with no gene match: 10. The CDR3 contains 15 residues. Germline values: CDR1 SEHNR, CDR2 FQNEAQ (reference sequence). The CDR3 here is CASRRQGGPSDTQYF. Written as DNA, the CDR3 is TGTGCCAGCAGGCGACAGGGGGGCCCCTCCGATACGCAGTATTTT.

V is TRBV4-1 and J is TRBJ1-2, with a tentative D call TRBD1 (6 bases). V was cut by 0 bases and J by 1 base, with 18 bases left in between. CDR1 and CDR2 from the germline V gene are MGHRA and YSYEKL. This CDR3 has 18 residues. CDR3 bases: TGCGCCAGCAGCCAAGATAGTCCCCGACGGGGGCTTAACTATGGCTACACCTTC. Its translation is CASSQDSPRRGLNYGYTF.

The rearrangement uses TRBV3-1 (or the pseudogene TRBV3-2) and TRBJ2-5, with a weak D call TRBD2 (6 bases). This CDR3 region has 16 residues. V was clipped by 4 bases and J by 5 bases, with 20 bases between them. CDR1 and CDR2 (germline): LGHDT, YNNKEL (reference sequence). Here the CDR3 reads CASSLVAEDWLETQYF. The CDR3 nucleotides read TGTGCCAGCAGCCTCGTAGCGGAAGATTGGTTGGAGACCCAGTACTTC.

This CDR3 reads CASSRRSGRGDEQFF. CDR3 sequence (DNA): TGTGCCAGCAGCCGCCGCAGCGGGAGGGGGGATGAGCAGTTCTTC. The chain has TRBV3-1 (or the pseudogene TRBV3-2) and TRBJ2-1; 10 bases align to TRBD2. V lost 4 bases to trimming and J lost 8 bases; unmatched junction nucleotides: 8. This CDR3 region has 15 residues. The germline V gene has CDR1 LGHDT and CDR2 YNNKEL (reference sequence).

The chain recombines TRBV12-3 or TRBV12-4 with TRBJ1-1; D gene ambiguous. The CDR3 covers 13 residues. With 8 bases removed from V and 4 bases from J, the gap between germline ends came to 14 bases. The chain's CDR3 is CASRLPGITEAFF. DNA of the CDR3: TGTGCCAGCCGTCTCCCGGGTATCACTGAAGCTTTCTTT.

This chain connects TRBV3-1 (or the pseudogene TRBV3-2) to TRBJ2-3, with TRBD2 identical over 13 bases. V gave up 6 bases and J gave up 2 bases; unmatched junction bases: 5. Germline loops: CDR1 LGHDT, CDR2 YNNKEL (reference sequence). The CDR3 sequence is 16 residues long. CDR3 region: CASRRLAGGLTDTQYF. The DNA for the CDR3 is TGTGCCAGCAGGAGACTAGCGGGAGGACTCACAGATACGCAGTATTTT.

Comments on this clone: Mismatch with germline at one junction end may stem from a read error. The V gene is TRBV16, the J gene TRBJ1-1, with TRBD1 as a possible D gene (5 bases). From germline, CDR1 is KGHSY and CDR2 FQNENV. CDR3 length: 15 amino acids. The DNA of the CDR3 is TGTGCCAGCAGCCGGAGACAGTGGGGGAACGCTGAAGCTTTCTTT. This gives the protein CASSRRQWGNAEAFF.

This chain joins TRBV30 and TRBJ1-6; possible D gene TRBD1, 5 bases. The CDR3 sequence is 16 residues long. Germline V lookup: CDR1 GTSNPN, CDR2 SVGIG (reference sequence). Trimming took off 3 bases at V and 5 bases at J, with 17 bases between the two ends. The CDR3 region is CAWRGPGTAHNSPLHF. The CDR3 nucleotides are TGTGCCTGGAGGGGACCGGGAACTGCGCATAATTCACCCCTCCACTTT.

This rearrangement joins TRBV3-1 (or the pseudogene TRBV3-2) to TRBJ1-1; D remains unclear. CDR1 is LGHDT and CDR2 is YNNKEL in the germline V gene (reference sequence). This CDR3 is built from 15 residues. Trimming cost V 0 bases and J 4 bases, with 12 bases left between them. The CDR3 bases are TGTGCCAGCAGCCAAGATCCACAGTTCGGCACTGAAGCTTTCTTT. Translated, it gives CASSQDPQFGTEAFF.

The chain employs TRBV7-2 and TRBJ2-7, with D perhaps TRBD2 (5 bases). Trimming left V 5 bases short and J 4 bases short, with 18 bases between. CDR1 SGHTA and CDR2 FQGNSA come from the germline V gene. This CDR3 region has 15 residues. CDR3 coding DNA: TGTGCCAGCAGCCTCTTTACCGGGAACTTTTACGAGCAGTACTTC. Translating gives CASSLFTGNFYEQYF.

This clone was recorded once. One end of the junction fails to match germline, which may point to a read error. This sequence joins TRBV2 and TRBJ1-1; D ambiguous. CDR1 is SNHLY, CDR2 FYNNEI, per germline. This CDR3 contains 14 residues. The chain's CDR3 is CASRPLGPNPEAFF. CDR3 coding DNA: TGTGCCAGCAGGCCCCTGGGTCCGAACCCTGAAGCTTTCTTT.

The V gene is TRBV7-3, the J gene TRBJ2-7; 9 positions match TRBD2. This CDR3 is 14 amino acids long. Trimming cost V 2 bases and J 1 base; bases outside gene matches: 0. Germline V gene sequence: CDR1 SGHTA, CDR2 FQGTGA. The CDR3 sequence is CASSLAGGSYEQYF. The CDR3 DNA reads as TGTGCCAGCAGCTTAGCGGGGGGGTCCTACGAGCAGTACTTC.

The CDR3 loop reads CASSQDHLLPYGYTF. In nucleotides, the CDR3 is TGTGCCAGCAGCCAAGATCATCTACTACCCTATGGCTACACCTTC. The rearrangement joins TRBV4-2 to TRBJ1-2; D remains unclear. The CDR3 is made up of 15 amino acids. V was clipped by 0 bases and J by 4 bases, with 12 bases between them. The V gene's germline CDR1 is LGHNA and CDR2 YNFKEQ.

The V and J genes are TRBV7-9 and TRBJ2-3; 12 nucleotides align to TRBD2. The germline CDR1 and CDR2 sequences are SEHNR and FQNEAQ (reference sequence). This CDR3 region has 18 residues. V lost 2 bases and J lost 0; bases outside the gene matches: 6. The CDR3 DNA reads TGTGCCAGCAGCTTACGAGGACTAGCGGGATATAGCACAGATACGCAGTATTTT. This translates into CASSLRGLAGYSTDTQYF.

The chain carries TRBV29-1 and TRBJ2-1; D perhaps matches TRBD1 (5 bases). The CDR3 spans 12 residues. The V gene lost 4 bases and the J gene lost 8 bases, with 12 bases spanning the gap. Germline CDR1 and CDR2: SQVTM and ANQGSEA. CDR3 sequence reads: CSVVAGIDEQFF. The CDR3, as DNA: TGCAGCGTTGTGGCAGGGATTGATGAGCAGTTCTTC.

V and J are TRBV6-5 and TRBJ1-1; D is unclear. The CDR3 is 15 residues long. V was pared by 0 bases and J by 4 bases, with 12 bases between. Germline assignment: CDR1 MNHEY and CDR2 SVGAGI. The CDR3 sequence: CASSYSPGDITEAFF. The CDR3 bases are TGTGCCAGCAGTTACTCGCCGGGAGATATCACTGAAGCTTTCTTT.

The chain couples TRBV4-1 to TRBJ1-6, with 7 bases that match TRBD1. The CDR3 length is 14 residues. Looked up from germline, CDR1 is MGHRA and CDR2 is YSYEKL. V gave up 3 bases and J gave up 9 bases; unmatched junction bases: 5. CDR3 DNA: TGCGCCAGCAGCCAGACAGGGCGGGGTTCACCCCTCCACTTT. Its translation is CASSQTGRGSPLHF.

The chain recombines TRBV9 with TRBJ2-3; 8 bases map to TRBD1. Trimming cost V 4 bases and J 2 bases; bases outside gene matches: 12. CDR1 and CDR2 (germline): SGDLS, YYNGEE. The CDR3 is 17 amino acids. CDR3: CASSTRGRTGTTDTQYF. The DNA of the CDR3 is TGTGCCAGCAGCACCCGAGGGAGGACAGGGACCACAGATACGCAGTATTTT.

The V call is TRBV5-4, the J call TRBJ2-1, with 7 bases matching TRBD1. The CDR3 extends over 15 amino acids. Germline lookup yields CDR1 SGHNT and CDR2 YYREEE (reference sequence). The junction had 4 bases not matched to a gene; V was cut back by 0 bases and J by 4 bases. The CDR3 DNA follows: TGTGCCAGCAGCTTGGGACAGGGCTCTTACAATGAGCAGTTCTTC. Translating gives CASSLGQGSYNEQFF.

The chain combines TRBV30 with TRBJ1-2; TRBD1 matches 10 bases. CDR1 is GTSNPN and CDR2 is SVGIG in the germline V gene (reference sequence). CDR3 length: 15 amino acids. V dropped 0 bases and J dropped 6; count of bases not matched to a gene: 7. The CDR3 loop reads CAWSVSGTGDNGYTF. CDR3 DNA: TGTGCCTGGAGTGTATCGGGGACAGGGGATAATGGCTACACCTTC. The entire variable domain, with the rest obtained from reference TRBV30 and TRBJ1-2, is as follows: SQTIHQWPATLVQPVGSPLSLECTVEGTSNPNLYWYRQAAGRGLQLLFYSVGIGQISSEVPQNLSASRPQDRQFILSSKKLLLSDSGFYLCAWSVSGTGDNGYTFGSGTRLTVV.

CDR3 DNA sequence: TGTGCCAGTAGTAGGGGGGGTCTTGGCCAAGAGACCCAGTACTTC. As protein: CASSRGGLGQETQYF. The V gene is TRBV19, the J gene TRBJ2-5; TRBD2 aligns across 7 bases. Unmatched junction bases numbered 6, after V lost 4 bases and J lost 1 base. The CDR3 has 15 residues. The germline V gene has CDR1 LNHDA and CDR2 SQIVND (reference sequence).